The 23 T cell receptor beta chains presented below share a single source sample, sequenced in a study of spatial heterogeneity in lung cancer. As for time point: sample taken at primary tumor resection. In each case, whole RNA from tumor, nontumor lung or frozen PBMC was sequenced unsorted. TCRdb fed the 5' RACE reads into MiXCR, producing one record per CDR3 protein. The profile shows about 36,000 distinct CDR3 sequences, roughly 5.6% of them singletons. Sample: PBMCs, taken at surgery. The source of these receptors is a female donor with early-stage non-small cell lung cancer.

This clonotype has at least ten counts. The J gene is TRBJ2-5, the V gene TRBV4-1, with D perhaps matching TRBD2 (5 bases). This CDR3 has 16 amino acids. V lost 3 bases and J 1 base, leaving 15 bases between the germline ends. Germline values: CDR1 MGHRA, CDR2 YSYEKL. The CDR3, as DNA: TGCGCCAGCAGCCACCCCACCCCGGGATTCCAAGAGACCCAGTACTTC. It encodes CASSHPTPGFQETQYF.

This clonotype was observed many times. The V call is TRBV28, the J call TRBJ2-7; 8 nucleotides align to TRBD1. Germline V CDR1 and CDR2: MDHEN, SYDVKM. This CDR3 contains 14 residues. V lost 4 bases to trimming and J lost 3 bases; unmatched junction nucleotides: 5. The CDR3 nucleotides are TGTGCCAGCAGTTCAGGGGGCAATCGCTACGAGCAGTACTTC. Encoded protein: CASSSGGNRYEQYF. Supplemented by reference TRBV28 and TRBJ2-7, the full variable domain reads DVKVTQSSRYLVKRTGEKVFLECVQDMDHENMFWYRQDPGLGLRLIYFSYDVKMKEKGDIPEGYSVSREKKERFSLILESASTNQTSMYLCASSSGGNRYEQYFGPGTRLTVT.

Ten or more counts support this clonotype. The CDR3 sequence: CASSGSGTGRYNEQFF. DNA of the CDR3: TGTGCCAGCAGCGGGTCCGGGACAGGGAGATACAATGAGCAGTTCTTC. This rearrangement joins TRBV5-4 to TRBJ2-1; TRBD1 matches 9 bases. V gave up 4 bases and J gave up 4 bases; unmatched junction bases: 9. The CDR3 is made up of 16 amino acids. Germline V gene sequence: CDR1 SGHNT, CDR2 YYREEE (reference sequence).

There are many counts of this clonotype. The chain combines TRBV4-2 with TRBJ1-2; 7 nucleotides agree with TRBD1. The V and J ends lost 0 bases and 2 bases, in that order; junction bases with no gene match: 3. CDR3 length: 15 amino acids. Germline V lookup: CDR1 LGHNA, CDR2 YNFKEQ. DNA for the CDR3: TGTGCCAGCAGCCAAGATACGGGACAGAACTATGGCTACACCTTC. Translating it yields CASSQDTGQNYGYTF.

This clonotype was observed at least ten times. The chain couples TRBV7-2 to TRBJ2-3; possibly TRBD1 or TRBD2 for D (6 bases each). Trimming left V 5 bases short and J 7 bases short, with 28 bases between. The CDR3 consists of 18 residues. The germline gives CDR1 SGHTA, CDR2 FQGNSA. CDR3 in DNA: TGTGCCAGCAGCCAAGCGCCCTATAGGGCTCGGGGGCAAAATACGCAGTATTTT. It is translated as CASSQAPYRARGQNTQYF.

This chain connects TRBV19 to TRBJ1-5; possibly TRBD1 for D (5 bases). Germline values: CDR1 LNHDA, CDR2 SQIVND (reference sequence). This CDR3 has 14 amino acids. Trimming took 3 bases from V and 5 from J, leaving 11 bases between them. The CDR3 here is CASSIGWGDQPQHF. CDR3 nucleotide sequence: TGTGCCAGTAGTATCGGGTGGGGGGATCAGCCCCAGCATTTT. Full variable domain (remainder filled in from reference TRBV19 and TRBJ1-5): DGGITQSPKYLFRKEGQNVTLSCEQNLNHDAMYWYRQDPGQGLRLIYYSQIVNDFQKGDIAEGYSVSREKKESFPLTVTSAQKNPTAFYLCASSIGWGDQPQHFGDGTRLSIL.

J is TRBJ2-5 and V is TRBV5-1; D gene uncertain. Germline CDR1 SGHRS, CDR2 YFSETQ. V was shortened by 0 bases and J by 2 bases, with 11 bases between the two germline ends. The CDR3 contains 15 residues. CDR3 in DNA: TGCGCCAGCAGCTTGGCCGACCCAGGACAAGAGACCCAGTACTTC. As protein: CASSLADPGQETQYF. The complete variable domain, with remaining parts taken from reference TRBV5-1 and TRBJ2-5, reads KAGVTQTPRYLIKTRGQQVTLSCSPISGHRSVSWYQQTPGQGLQFLFEYFSETQRNKGNFPGRFSGRQFSNSRSEMNVSTLELGDSALYLCASSLADPGQETQYFGPGTRLLVL.

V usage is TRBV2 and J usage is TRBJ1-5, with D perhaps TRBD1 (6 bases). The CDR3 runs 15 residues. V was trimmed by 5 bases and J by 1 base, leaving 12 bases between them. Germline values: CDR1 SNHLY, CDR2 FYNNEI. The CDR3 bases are TGTGCCAGCAGTCCCCAGGGGCAGAGCAATCAGCCCCAGCATTTT. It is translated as CASSPQGQSNQPQHF. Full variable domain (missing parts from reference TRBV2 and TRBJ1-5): EPEVTQTPSHQVTQMGQEVILRCVPISNHLYFYWYRQILGQKVEFLVSFYNNEISEKSEIFDDQFSVERPDGSNFTLKIRSTKLEDSAMYFCASSPQGQSNQPQHFGDGTRLSIL.

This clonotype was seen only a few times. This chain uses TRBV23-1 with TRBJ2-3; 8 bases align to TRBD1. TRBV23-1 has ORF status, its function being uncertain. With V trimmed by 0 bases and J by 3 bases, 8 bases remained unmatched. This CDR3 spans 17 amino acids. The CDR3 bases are TGCGCCAGCAGTCAATCATCAGGGGGCGGTTGTACAGATACGCAGTATTTT. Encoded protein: CASSQSSGGGCTDTQYF.

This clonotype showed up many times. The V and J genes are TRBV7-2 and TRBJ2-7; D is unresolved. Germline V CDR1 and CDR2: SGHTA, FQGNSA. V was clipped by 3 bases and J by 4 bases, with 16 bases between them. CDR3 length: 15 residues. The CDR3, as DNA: TGTGCCAGCAGCTTGGCCCAAGCAGGTCCTTACGAGCAGTACTTC. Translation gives CASSLAQAGPYEQYF.

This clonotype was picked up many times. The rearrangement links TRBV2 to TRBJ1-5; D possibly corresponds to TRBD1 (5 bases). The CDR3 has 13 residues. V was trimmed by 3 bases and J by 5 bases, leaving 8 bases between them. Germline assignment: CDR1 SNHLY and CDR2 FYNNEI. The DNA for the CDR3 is TGTGCCAGCAGTGAGGACAAGGATCAGCCCCAGCATTTT. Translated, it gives CASSEDKDQPQHF.

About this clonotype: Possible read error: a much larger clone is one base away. The CDR3 here is CASSPSHASYNSPLHF. The DNA for the CDR3 is TGTGCCAGCTCACCCTCTCACGCCAGTTATAATTCACCCCTCCACTTT. This chain connects TRBV18 to TRBJ1-6; D not resolved. The CDR3 contains 16 residues. The germline V gene has CDR1 KGHSH and CDR2 LQKENI. V was clipped by 3 bases and J by 4 bases, with 13 bases between them. Variable domain in full (rest from reference TRBV18 and TRBJ1-6): NAGVMQNPRHLVRRRGQEARLRCSPMKGHSHVYWYRQLPEEGLKFMVYLQKENIIDESGMPKERFSAEFPKEGPSILRIQQVVRGDSAAYFCASSPSHASYNSPLHFGNGTRLTVT.

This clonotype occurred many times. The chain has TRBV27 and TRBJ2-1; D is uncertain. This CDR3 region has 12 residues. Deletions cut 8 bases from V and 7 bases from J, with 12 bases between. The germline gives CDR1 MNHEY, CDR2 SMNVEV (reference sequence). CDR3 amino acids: CASVIVMNEQFF. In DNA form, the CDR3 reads TGTGCCAGCGTTATAGTAATGAATGAGCAGTTCTTC.

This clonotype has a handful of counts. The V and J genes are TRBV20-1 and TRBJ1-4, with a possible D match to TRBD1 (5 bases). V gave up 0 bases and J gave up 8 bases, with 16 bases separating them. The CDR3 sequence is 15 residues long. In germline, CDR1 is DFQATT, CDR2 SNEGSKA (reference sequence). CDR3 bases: TGCAGTGCTAGAGATTCGGGGAGGGACGCGGAAAAACTGTTTTTT. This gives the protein CSARDSGRDAEKLFF.

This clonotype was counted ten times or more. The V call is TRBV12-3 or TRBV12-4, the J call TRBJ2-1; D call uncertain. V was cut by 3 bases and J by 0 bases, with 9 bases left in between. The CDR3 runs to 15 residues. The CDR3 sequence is CASSLDPSSYNEQFF. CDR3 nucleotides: TGTGCCAGCAGTTTGGACCCGAGCTCCTACAATGAGCAGTTCTTC.

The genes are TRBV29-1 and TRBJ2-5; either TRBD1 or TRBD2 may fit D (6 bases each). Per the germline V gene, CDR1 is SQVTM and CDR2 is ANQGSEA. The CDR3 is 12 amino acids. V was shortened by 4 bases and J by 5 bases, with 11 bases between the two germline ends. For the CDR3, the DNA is TGCAGCGTTGTTCCGGGGGCCGAGACCCAGTACTTC. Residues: CSVVPGAETQYF.

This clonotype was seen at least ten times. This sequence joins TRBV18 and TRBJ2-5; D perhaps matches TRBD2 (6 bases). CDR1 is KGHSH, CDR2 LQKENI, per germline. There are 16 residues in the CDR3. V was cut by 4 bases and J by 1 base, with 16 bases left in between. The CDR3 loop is CASSLLSRGIQETQYF. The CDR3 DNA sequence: TGTGCCAGCTCACTCCTAAGTCGGGGGATCCAAGAGACCCAGTACTTC.

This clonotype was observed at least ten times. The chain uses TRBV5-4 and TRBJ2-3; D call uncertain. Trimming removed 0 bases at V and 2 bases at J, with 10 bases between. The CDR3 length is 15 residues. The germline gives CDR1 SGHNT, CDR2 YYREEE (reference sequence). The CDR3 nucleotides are TGTGCCAGCAGCTTGGAAGGGTGGAACACAGATACGCAGTATTTT. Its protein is CASSLEGWNTDTQYF.

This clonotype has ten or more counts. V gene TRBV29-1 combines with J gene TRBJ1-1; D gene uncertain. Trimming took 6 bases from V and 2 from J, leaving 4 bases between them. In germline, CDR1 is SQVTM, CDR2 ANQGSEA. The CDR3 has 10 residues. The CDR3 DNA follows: TGCAGCGTCCGCAACACTGAAGCTTTCTTT. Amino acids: CSVRNTEAFF.

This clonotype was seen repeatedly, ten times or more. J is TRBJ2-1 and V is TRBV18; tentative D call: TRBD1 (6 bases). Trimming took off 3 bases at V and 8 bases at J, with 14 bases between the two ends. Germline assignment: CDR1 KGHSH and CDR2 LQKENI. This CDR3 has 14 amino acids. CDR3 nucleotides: TGTGCCAGCTCACCCAGCATACAGGGCGATGAGCAGTTCTTC. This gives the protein CASSPSIQGDEQFF.

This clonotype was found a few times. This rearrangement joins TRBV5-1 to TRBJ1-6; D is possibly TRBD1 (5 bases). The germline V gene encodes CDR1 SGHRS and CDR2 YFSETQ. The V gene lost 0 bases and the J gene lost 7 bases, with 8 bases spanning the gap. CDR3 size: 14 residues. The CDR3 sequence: CASSLVDTNSPLHF. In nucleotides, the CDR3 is TGCGCCAGCAGCTTGGTGGACACAAATTCACCCCTCCACTTT.

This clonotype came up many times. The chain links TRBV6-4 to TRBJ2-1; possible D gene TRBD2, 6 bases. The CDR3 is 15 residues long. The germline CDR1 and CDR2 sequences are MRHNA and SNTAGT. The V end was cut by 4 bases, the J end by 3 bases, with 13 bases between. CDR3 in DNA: TGTGCCAGCAGTGTTACGGGGGAGCACTACAATGAGCAGTTCTTC. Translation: CASSVTGEHYNEQFF.

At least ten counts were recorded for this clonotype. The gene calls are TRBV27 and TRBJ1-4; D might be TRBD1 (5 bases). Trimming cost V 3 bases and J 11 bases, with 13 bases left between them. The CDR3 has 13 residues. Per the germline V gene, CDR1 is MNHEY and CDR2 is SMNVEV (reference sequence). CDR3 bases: TGTGCCAGCAGTTTTCGGGGGGGAGAGAAACTGTTTTTT. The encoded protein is CASSFRGGEKLFF.